This note documents a single TCR beta chain sequence. Its target is not known. This sample is part of a study of cytomegalovirus exposure and HLA in healthy donors. In the PCR, 60 Vbeta and 13 Jbeta primers were used. Only in-frame clones appear in the TCRdb table, and some are missing; sequencing was by immunoSEQ multiplex PCR. The table has some 51,000 clones, 65% to 80% seen once. The V and J ends lost 6 bases and 7 bases respectively, with 22 bases between them. The CDR3 length is 15 residues. Germline V gene data show CDR1 as MDHEN and CDR2 as SYDVKM. Regarding the study as a whole: Fewer N-insertions than the approximately 700-donor mean were reportedly shown by an Asian-associated ancestry cluster in a later analysis. Available immune exposure information was restricted to CMV serostatus only. In a later analysis, common viral pathogens appeared linked to several of the most significant clusters. Later work found most CMV-associated TCR beta chains apparently HLA-restricted.

The material sequenced was PBMCs. This TCR was recovered from a female donor in good health and CMV-seronegative. The chain uses TRBV28 and TRBJ2-7, with D perhaps matching TRBD2 (5 bases). In nucleotides, the CDR3 is TGTGCCAGCAGCTTAGAGGGTAAAGGTCCTCGGGAGCAGTACTTC. Amino acid sequence: CASSLEGKGPREQYF.